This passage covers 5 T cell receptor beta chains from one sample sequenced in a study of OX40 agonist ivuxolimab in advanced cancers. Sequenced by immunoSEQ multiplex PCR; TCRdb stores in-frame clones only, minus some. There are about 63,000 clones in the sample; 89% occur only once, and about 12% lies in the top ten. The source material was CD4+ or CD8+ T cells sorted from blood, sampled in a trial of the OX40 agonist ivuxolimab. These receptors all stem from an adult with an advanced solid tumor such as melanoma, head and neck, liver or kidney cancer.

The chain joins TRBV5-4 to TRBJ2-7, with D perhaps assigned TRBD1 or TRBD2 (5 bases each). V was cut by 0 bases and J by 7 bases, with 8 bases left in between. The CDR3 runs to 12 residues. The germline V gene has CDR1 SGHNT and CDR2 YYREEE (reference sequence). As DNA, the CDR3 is TGTGCCAGCAGCTTGGGGGACGCTGAGCAGTACTTC. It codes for CASSLGDAEQYF. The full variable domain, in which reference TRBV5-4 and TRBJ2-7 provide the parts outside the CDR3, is ETGVTQSPTHLIKTRGQQVTLRCSSQSGHNTVSWYQQALGQGPQFIFQYYREEENGRGNFPPRFSGLQFPNYSSELNVNALELDDSALYLCASSLGDAEQYFGPGTRLTVT.

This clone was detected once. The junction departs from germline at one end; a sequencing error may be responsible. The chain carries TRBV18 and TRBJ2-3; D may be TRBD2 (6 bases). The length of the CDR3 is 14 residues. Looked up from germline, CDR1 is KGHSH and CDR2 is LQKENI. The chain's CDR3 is CASTPWEDQDTQYF. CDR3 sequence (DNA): TGTGCCAGCACACCGTGGGAGGATCAAGATACGCAGTATTTT.

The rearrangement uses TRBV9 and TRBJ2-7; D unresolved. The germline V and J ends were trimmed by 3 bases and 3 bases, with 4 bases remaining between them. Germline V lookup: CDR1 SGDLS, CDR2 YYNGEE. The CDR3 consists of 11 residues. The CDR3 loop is CASSDNYEQYF. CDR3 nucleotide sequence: TGTGCCAGCAGCGATAACTACGAGCAGTACTTC.

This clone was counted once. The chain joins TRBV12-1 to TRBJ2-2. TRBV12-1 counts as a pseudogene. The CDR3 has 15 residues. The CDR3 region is CASSFNQLNTGELFF. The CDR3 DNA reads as TGTGCCAGCAGCTTTAACCAGCTGAACACCGGGGAGCTGTTTTTT.

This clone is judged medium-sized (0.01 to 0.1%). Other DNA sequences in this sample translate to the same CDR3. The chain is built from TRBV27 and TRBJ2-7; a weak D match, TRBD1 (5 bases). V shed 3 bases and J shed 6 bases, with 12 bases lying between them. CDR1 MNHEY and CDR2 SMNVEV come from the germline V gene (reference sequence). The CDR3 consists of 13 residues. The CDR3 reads CASSFGQSGEQYF. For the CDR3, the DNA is TGTGCCAGCAGTTTCGGACAAAGTGGCGAGCAGTACTTC.